These T cell receptor beta chains were read from a single sample in a study of cytomegalovirus exposure and HLA in healthy donors. Measured with immunoSEQ multiplex PCR; TCRdb has only the in-frame clones, and not every one. In the table there are some 150,000 clones, 80% to 90% of which are singletons. The specimen was PBMCs. These receptors were taken from a woman aged 25 to 39 in good health and CMV-seropositive. CDR3s include the opening cysteine and the closing phenylalanine or tryptophan. A D gene is named only where the DNA matches it firmly.

cdr3_aa	v_call	j_call	d_call
CASSSHTGAKNIQYF	TRBV9	TRBJ2-4	-
CAWSVASNDQPQHF	TRBV30	TRBJ1-5	-
CASSPPTGGWDTEAFF	TRBV19	TRBJ1-1	TRBD1
CASSLTGVVPEAFF	TRBV7-2	TRBJ1-1	TRBD1
CASSYSGQVEGYTF	TRBV6-5	TRBJ1-2	TRBD1
CSSSIDRRSGANVLTF	TRBV7-9	TRBJ2-6	-
CASSQEISRGFYQPQHF	TRBV4-3	TRBJ1-5	-
CSAILRDEQFF	TRBV20-1	TRBJ2-1	-
CASSLTDSSYEQYF	TRBV5-4	TRBJ2-7	-
CASSDRGISYEQYF	TRBV6-1	TRBJ2-7	-
CASSELGGTDQPQHF	TRBV6-1	TRBJ1-5	-
CASSRLVSSTDTQYF	TRBV6-5	TRBJ2-3	-
CASSRQGETEAFF	TRBV6-6	TRBJ1-1	-
CASSLADIIQETQYF	TRBV5-1	TRBJ2-5	-
CASSSGASGQETQYF	TRBV2	TRBJ2-5	-
CASSLRGGGTEAFF	TRBV5-1	TRBJ1-1	-
CASSFPGGHEQYF	TRBV27	TRBJ2-7	TRBD1
CASSLFIAGGGKLFF	TRBV7-2	TRBJ1-4	TRBD1
CASGPRTGIYEQYF	TRBV12-5	TRBJ2-7	TRBD1
CASSLDINSPLHF	TRBV11-2	TRBJ1-6	-
CASSPGKGAGTDTQYF	TRBV7-3	TRBJ2-3	TRBD1
CASIRYGWGGGNQPQHF	TRBV28	TRBJ1-5	-
CASSLGGQGSYTQYF	TRBV5-1	TRBJ2-3	TRBD1
CASSLGAGNYYGYTF	TRBV7-9	TRBJ1-2	-
CASSVGGVGGYGYTF	TRBV7-3	TRBJ1-2	-
CAAGDRASGGLYNEQFF	TRBV19	TRBJ2-1	TRBD1
CASSFHKAVDEQFF	TRBV7-9	TRBJ2-1	-
CASSGTSGYEQYF	TRBV27	TRBJ2-7	TRBD2
CASSFDYPNEQFF	TRBV27	TRBJ2-1	-
CASSEAPRSETQYF	TRBV2	TRBJ2-5	-
CASSDSGGSYNEQFF	TRBV2	TRBJ2-1	TRBD2
CASIPSVMNTEAFF	TRBV6-1	TRBJ1-1	-
CASSLTASTTDTQYF	TRBV7-2	TRBJ2-3	-
CASSSWPGNTEAFF	TRBV18	TRBJ1-1	-
CASSPSSGTKTYEQYF	TRBV27	TRBJ2-7	-
CASSLGRGRYNEQFF	TRBV11-2	TRBJ2-1	-
CASSQEGGQGGSPLHF	TRBV4-3	TRBJ1-6	TRBD1
CAISIRNRGQPQHF	TRBV10-3	TRBJ1-5	TRBD1
CASDLSGGRTDTQYF	TRBV7-9	TRBJ2-3	TRBD2
CASRQGADTEAFF	TRBV5-1	TRBJ1-1	TRBD1
CASSQGQLNYGYTF	TRBV4-3	TRBJ1-2	-
CASRSDRGSTAFF	TRBV5-4	TRBJ1-1	TRBD1
CASSEQRGTGELFF	TRBV6-1	TRBJ2-2	TRBD2
CASSQYQETQYF	TRBV7-9	TRBJ2-5	-
CASSFSGDIQYF	TRBV7-9	TRBJ2-4	-
CSVREKSQKRAFF	TRBV29-1	TRBJ1-1	-
CASSYLRGGKETQYF	TRBV6-6	TRBJ2-5	TRBD2
CASSLIGSSGYTF	TRBV7-3	TRBJ1-2	-
CASSSLGGTGYSPLHF	TRBV5-4	TRBJ1-6	TRBD1
CASSQDIRQKNTEAFF	TRBV14	TRBJ1-1	-
CSVEEGQGQYF	TRBV29-1	TRBJ2-5	-